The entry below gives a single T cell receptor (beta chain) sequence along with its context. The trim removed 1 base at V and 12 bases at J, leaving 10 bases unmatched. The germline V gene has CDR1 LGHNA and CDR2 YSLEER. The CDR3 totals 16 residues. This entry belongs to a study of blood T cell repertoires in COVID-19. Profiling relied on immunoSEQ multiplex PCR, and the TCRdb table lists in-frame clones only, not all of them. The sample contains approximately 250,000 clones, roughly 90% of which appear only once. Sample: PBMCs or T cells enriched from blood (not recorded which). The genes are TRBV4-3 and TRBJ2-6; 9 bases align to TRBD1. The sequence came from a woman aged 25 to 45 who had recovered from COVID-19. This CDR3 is CASSQGGTGLVSVLTF. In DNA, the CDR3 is TGCGCCAGCAGCCAAGGTGGGACAGGGTTGGTTAGCGTCCTGACTTTC.